The 7 T cell receptor beta chains below were found in one sample sequenced in a study of blood T cells in healthy people across ages. It was with a sample-barcoded 5' primer and a J-beta primer mix that a second PCR of roughly 6 to 12 cycles was run. TCRdb recomputed calls from the 5' RACE reads with MiXCR, one row per CDR3 protein. The table has over 950,000 distinct CDR3 sequences, roughly two fifths seen once. The sample was blood. The source of these receptors is a man between 18 and 29 years old in good health.

The V gene is TRBV20-1, the J gene TRBJ1-2; D not certain. The CDR3 has 14 residues. V was cut by 3 bases and J by 2 bases, with 13 bases left in between. CDR1 and CDR2 (germline): DFQATT, SNEGSKA (reference sequence). CDR3 region: CSASLPRRNYGYTF. The CDR3 region has the DNA TGCAGTGCTAGTTTGCCCAGGCGGAACTATGGCTACACCTTC.

The CDR3 DNA is TGCGCCAGCAGCTTGGCCGGCGGGGGGCCTTCCTACAATGAGCAGTACTTC. It codes for CASSLAGGGPSYNEQYF. The chain uses TRBV5-1 and TRBJ2-7; 8 bases fit TRBD2. Per germline, CDR1 SGHRS and CDR2 YFSETQ. The CDR3 covers 17 residues. V gave up 0 bases and J gave up 7 bases; unmatched junction bases: 15. Full variable domain (missing parts from reference TRBV5-1 and TRBJ2-7): KAGVTQTPRYLIKTRGQQVTLSCSPISGHRSVSWYQQTPGQGLQFLFEYFSETQRNKGNFPGRFSGRQFSNSRSEMNVSTLELGDSALYLCASSLAGGGPSYNEQYFGPGTRLTVT.

As regards this clonotype: The junction shows a germline mismatch at one end, possibly a read error. This chain uses TRBV7-2 with TRBJ1-1, with D perhaps TRBD1 (5 bases). Germline assignment: CDR1 SGHTA and CDR2 FQGNSA. The length of the CDR3 is 16 residues. The chain's CDR3 is CASNLVGDPRSTEAFF. CDR3 nucleotide sequence: TGTGCCAGCAACTTAGTTGGGGACCCAAGGAGCACTGAAGCTTTCTTT.

In the case of this clonotype: One end of the junction does not line up with germline, which may come from a read error. This sequence joins TRBV12-3 or TRBV12-4 and TRBJ1-1; 10 bases agree with TRBD1. This CDR3 has 14 amino acids. CDR3 residues: CASTLTGGNTGAFF. The CDR3 DNA reads as TGTGCCAGCACCCTGACAGGGGGCAACACTGGAGCTTTCTTT.

There are a few counts of this clonotype. This chain uses TRBV4-3 with TRBJ1-1; D call uncertain. CDR3 size: 15 residues. Per germline, CDR1 LGHNA and CDR2 YSLEER. V was cut by 0 bases and J by 3 bases, with 11 bases left in between. In DNA, the CDR3 is TGCGCCAGCAGCCAAGAAAGGGAGAGTTACACTGAAGCTTTCTTT. This codes for CASSQERESYTEAFF.

This clonotype was detected only once. The V and J genes are TRBV5-1 and TRBJ2-5; 8 bases are shared with TRBD2. The CDR3 runs to 16 residues. Germline CDR1 is SGHRS and CDR2 is YFSETQ. The ends lost 0 bases at V and 1 base at J; junction bases unmatched: 5. CDR3 nucleotides: TGCGCCAGCAGCTTGGGGTCCAGCGGGGGCCAAGAGACCCAGTACTTC. Its protein is CASSLGSSGGQETQYF. The whole variable domain, remainder taken from reference TRBV5-1 and TRBJ2-5, is KAGVTQTPRYLIKTRGQQVTLSCSPISGHRSVSWYQQTPGQGLQFLFEYFSETQRNKGNFPGRFSGRQFSNSRSEMNVSTLELGDSALYLCASSLGSSGGQETQYFGPGTRLLVL.

This clonotype was detected a few times. The V and J genes are TRBV9 and TRBJ2-7; D call uncertain. CDR3 length: 13 amino acids. V dropped 0 bases and J dropped 7 bases, with 11 bases sitting between them. The V gene's germline CDR1 is SGDLS and CDR2 YYNGEE. CDR3 sequence reads: CASSVGVMNEQYF. The CDR3 nucleotides are TGTGCCAGCAGCGTAGGTGTTATGAATGAGCAGTACTTC.